Reported below is one T cell receptor beta chain. In the authors' workflow: Reference gene primer amplification gave estimated nucleated cell counts. The data were produced by immunoSEQ multiplex PCR, yet TCRdb's version contains in-frame clones alone and is incomplete. V, J and clone size derive from that table, while D and trimming were established from the DNA sequence. The data show roughly 220,000 clones, 85% to 90% seen once. These data originate in a study of blood T cell repertoires in COVID-19. The overall study: Specimens from acute and convalescent COVID-19 originated in the United States, Italy and Spain. T cells, B-cell-depleted T cells, or PBMCs provided the cDNA or gDNA that served as material.

The CDR3 has 15 residues. The V end lost 4 bases, the J end lost 2 bases, and 14 bases lay between the germline ends. Per the germline V gene, CDR1 is MGHRA and CDR2 is YSYEKL. Followed over time, Seattle patients had been enrolled while infection was active. This clonotype was obtained from a woman in her forties or fifties with COVID-19, enrolled during active disease. This chain links TRBV4-1 with TRBJ2-5; tentative D call: TRBD1 (5 bases). Sequenced input: peripheral blood. The CDR3 region is CASSLSGNLQETQYF. CDR3 in DNA: TGCGCCAGCAGCCTCTCAGGGAACCTACAAGAGACCCAGTACTTC.